The 29 T cell receptor beta chains presented below share a single source sample, sequenced in a study of spatial heterogeneity in lung cancer. Described time point: sample taken at primary tumor resection. From tumor, nontumor lung or frozen PBMC, whole RNA was taken unsorted for sequencing. TCRdb passed the 5' RACE reads through MiXCR, listing each CDR3 protein once. The table records about 85,000 distinct CDR3 sequences, approximately 20% of them present only once. The specimen comprised PBMCs, sampled at surgery. The origin of the receptors is a male donor with early-stage non-small cell lung cancer.

This clonotype was detected only a few times. V is TRBV7-2 and J is TRBJ2-2; 7 nucleotides agree with TRBD2. Germline V gene data show CDR1 as SGHTA and CDR2 as FQGNSA. There are 14 residues in the CDR3. With 5 bases clipped from V and 6 bases from J, the junction kept 6 bases outside the gene matches. CDR3 loop: CASSESGIAGELFF. CDR3 bases: TGTGCCAGCAGCGAAAGCGGGATAGCCGGGGAGCTGTTTTTT.

The rearrangement joins TRBV7-2 to TRBJ2-3, with TRBD2 matching over 7 bases. The CDR3 length is 16 residues. Germline V gene sequence: CDR1 SGHTA, CDR2 FQGNSA. V shed 5 bases, J shed 2 bases, and the junction held 10 bases outside the gene matches. In DNA, the CDR3 is TGTGCCAGCAGCCCCACGGGACTATCCTACACAGATACGCAGTATTTT. This encodes CASSPTGLSYTDTQYF.

V gene TRBV5-1 combines with J gene TRBJ2-2; a possible D gene is TRBD1 (5 bases). Trimming shortened V by 3 bases and J by 4 bases, and 10 bases separated the two germline ends. The CDR3 extends over 14 amino acids. CDR1 SGHRS and CDR2 YFSETQ come from the germline V gene. The CDR3 nucleotides are TGCGCCAGCAGCTCTGACAGACGCACCGGGGAGCTGTTTTTT. It yields the protein CASSSDRRTGELFF.

A single count supports this clonotype. The genes are TRBV30 and TRBJ1-1; unclear D gene. Germline V gene data show CDR1 as GTSNPN and CDR2 as SVGIG (reference sequence). The CDR3 consists of 12 residues. Between the trimmed V and J ends, which lost 7 bases and 5 bases, there was a span of 14 bases. As DNA, the CDR3 is TGTGCCTTCGGCGTAGGCGGGACTGAAGCTTTCTTT. Protein: CAFGVGGTEAFF.

In its sample, this clonotype was seen a few times. The gene calls are TRBV20-1 and TRBJ1-5, with no clear D. V dropped 6 bases and J dropped 5 bases, with 20 bases sitting between them. The CDR3 has 15 residues. Germline V gene sequence: CDR1 DFQATT, CDR2 SNEGSKA (reference sequence). CDR3 coding DNA: TGCAGTGCCAAAAGACCGTCAAGCGGATATCAGCCCCAGCATTTT. Protein product: CSAKRPSSGYQPQHF.

The rearrangement uses TRBV27 and TRBJ1-2, with a weak D call TRBD1 (6 bases). The CDR3 is 17 amino acids. The germline CDR1 and CDR2 sequences are MNHEY and SMNVEV (reference sequence). V lost 0 bases and J 0 bases, leaving 14 bases between the germline ends. The CDR3 loop reads CASSLSAGAGSNYGYTF. The CDR3 DNA sequence: TGTGCCAGCAGTTTATCGGCAGGGGCTGGGTCTAACTATGGCTACACCTTC.

The chain carries TRBV7-3 and TRBJ2-3; the match to TRBD2 covers 8 bases. The junction had 2 bases not matched to a gene; V was cut back by 3 bases and J by 3 bases. The CDR3 length is 14 residues. Germline CDR1 and CDR2: SGHTA and FQGTGA. CDR3 residues: CASSFSGRTDTQYF. The CDR3 DNA sequence: TGTGCCAGCAGCTTCAGCGGGAGAACAGATACGCAGTATTTT.

The V call is TRBV9, the J call TRBJ1-5; 8 bases agree with TRBD1. This CDR3 has 14 residues. V trimming: 0 bases; J trimming: 8 bases; junction bases outside the gene matches: 4. The germline V gene has CDR1 SGDLS and CDR2 YYNGEE. In DNA, the CDR3 is TGTGCCAGCAGCGTAGGGACAGGGCGCGAGCCCCAGCATTTT. Translation: CASSVGTGREPQHF.

In its sample, this clonotype was seen many times. V usage is TRBV4-2 and J usage is TRBJ2-7; D gene unclear. The V gene lost 1 base and the J gene lost 4 bases, with 11 bases spanning the gap. The CDR3 loop spans 14 amino acids. The germline V gene has CDR1 LGHNA and CDR2 YNFKEQ. The CDR3 DNA reads as TGTGCCAGCAGCCAAGCGCCGTCTGGGTACGAGCAGTACTTC. Translating gives CASSQAPSGYEQYF.

This clonotype was recorded a few times. The CDR3 DNA reads as TGTGCCAGCAGTGGTCCAGGTGGGAGAGATACGCAGTATTTT. It is translated as CASSGPGGRDTQYF. This chain uses TRBV2 with TRBJ2-3; tentatively, D is TRBD2 (5 bases). Germline V gene lookup returns CDR1 SNHLY and CDR2 FYNNEI. The CDR3 covers 14 residues. The germline V and J ends were trimmed by 4 bases and 5 bases, with 13 bases remaining between them.

DNA for the CDR3: TGTGCCAGCAGCCAAGTAGGCTATGACTACGAGCAGTACTTC. Its protein product is CASSQVGYDYEQYF. J is TRBJ2-7 and V is TRBV14; D gene uncertain. Trimming left V 1 base short and J 3 bases short, with 10 bases between. CDR3 length: 14 residues. Germline CDR1 and CDR2: SGHDN and FVKESK. Drawing the rest from reference TRBV14 and TRBJ2-7, the complete variable domain is EAGVTQFPSHSVIEKGQTVTLRCDPISGHDNLYWYRRVMGKEIKFLLHFVKESKQDESGMPNNRFLAERTGGTYSTLKVQPAELEDSGVYFCASSQVGYDYEQYFGPGTRLTVT.

Ten or more counts support this clonotype. The V and J genes are TRBV10-3 and TRBJ2-7; a possible D gene is TRBD2 (6 bases). This CDR3 is built from 12 residues. Germline values: CDR1 ENHRY, CDR2 SYGVKD. V lost 4 bases and J lost 5, with 9 bases in between. The CDR3 here is CAISGPSDEQYF. The CDR3, as DNA: TGTGCCATCAGTGGCCCTAGCGACGAGCAGTACTTC.

The genes are TRBV2 and TRBJ1-2; no definite D call. V lost 4 bases and J 4 bases, leaving 7 bases between the germline ends. The CDR3 extends over 12 amino acids. CDR1 is SNHLY and CDR2 is FYNNEI in the germline V gene. CDR3 coding DNA: TGTGCCAGCAGTGTCAGTTCCTATGGCTACACCTTC. Translation: CASSVSSYGYTF.

This clonotype was picked up a small number of times. The chain has TRBV5-4 and TRBJ1-2; the D gene is possibly TRBD1 (6 bases). CDR1 SGHNT and CDR2 YYREEE come from the germline V gene (reference sequence). The CDR3 consists of 14 residues. The germline V and J ends were trimmed by 1 base and 5 bases, with 12 bases remaining between them. The CDR3 sequence: CASSLPGAQYGYTF. The CDR3 DNA sequence: TGTGCCAGCAGCTTGCCGGGGGCCCAGTATGGCTACACCTTC.

The V and J genes are TRBV3-1 and TRBJ2-3; the D is unclear. Trimming shortened V by 0 bases and J by 8 bases, and 6 bases separated the two germline ends. Per the germline V gene, CDR1 is LGHDT and CDR2 is YNNKEL (reference sequence). The CDR3 spans 12 residues. CDR3 loop: CASSQELGTQYF. The CDR3 nucleotides read TGTGCCAGCAGCCAAGAACTCGGTACGCAGTATTTT.

This clonotype was seen repeatedly, ten times or more. The chain combines TRBV12-3 or TRBV12-4 with TRBJ1-5; possible D gene TRBD1, 6 bases. The V end lost 4 bases, the J end lost 0 bases, and 19 bases lay between the germline ends. CDR3 length equals 18 residues. The CDR3 loop reads CASSSLGRGMDSNQPQHF. The CDR3 DNA follows: TGTGCCAGCAGTTCCCTGGGCAGGGGCATGGATAGCAATCAGCCCCAGCATTTT.

V usage is TRBV28 and J usage is TRBJ1-1; D possibly corresponds to TRBD1 (6 bases). V lost 5 bases and J lost 5, with 12 bases in between. CDR1 and CDR2 from the germline V gene are MDHEN and SYDVKM. The CDR3 runs to 13 residues. The CDR3 sequence: CASSETGRTEAFF. DNA of the CDR3: TGTGCCAGCAGTGAAACAGGGAGGACTGAAGCTTTCTTT.

This chain connects TRBV20-1 to TRBJ2-6; D is perhaps TRBD1 or TRBD2 (5 bases each). The CDR3 covers 15 residues. Germline V gives CDR1 DFQATT, CDR2 SNEGSKA (reference sequence). V gave up 5 bases and J gave up 0 bases, with 11 bases separating them. The CDR3 here is CSAGGHSSGANVLTF. The CDR3 DNA reads as TGCAGTGCTGGAGGACATTCCTCTGGGGCCAACGTCCTGACTTTC.

This clonotype occurred many times. This chain connects TRBV7-2 to TRBJ1-1, with D perhaps matching TRBD1 (6 bases). Germline V gene sequence: CDR1 SGHTA, CDR2 FQGNSA. This CDR3 has 14 amino acids. V lost 4 bases, J lost 4 bases, and 13 bases lay in between. The CDR3 protein is CASSSQGFGTEAFF. CDR3 sequence (DNA): TGTGCCAGCAGCTCACAGGGATTCGGCACTGAAGCTTTCTTT.

This clonotype was recorded at least ten times. The rearrangement links TRBV20-1 to TRBJ1-4; unclear D gene. The CDR3 loop spans 13 amino acids. V lost 5 bases, J lost 0 bases, and 7 bases lay in between. CDR1 is DFQATT and CDR2 is SNEGSKA in the germline V gene (reference sequence). The CDR3 sequence: CSAAVATNEKLFF. CDR3 nucleotide sequence: TGCAGTGCTGCCGTGGCAACTAATGAAAAACTGTTTTTT.

The rearrangement links TRBV4-1 to TRBJ1-4, with D unclear. The CDR3 is 15 residues long. V was trimmed by 0 bases and J by 4 bases, leaving 9 bases between them. Germline assignment: CDR1 MGHRA and CDR2 YSYEKL. CDR3 sequence (DNA): TGCGCCAGCAGCCAAGATACCTACAGTAATGAAAAACTGTTTTTT. Translating it yields CASSQDTYSNEKLFF.

V and J are TRBV29-1 and TRBJ2-5; a possible D gene is TRBD1 (6 bases). The CDR3 sequence is 13 residues long. Per the germline V gene, CDR1 is SQVTM and CDR2 is ANQGSEA. Trimming removed 3 bases from V and 2 bases from J, with 10 bases in between. The CDR3 DNA reads TGCAGCGTTGATGGGGGCAGACAAGAGACCCAGTACTTC. It is translated as CSVDGGRQETQYF.

This clonotype is labeled medium-sized. The rearrangement links TRBV4-1 to TRBJ2-7; a weak D match, TRBD2 (5 bases). CDR1 and CDR2 from the germline V gene are MGHRA and YSYEKL. This CDR3 spans 14 amino acids. Trimming removed 4 bases at V and 2 bases at J, with 12 bases between. Here the CDR3 reads CASSPNTEAYEQYF. In DNA, the CDR3 is TGCGCCAGCAGCCCTAACACGGAGGCCTACGAGCAGTACTTC.

The V and J genes are TRBV5-5 and TRBJ1-5, with D maybe TRBD1 (5 bases). Trimming removed 1 base from V and 3 bases from J, with 11 bases in between. This CDR3 has 15 amino acids. The germline gives CDR1 SGHKS, CDR2 YYEKEE (reference sequence). The CDR3 nucleotides are TGTGCCAGCAGCTTGAGGGGAGGGGACAATCAGCCCCAGCATTTT. Its translation: CASSLRGGDNQPQHF.

The chain has TRBV7-3 and TRBJ2-3; 11 bases match TRBD2. Germline V gives CDR1 SGHTA, CDR2 FQGTGA. The CDR3 has 15 amino acids. Germline trimming cut 5 bases from V and 7 bases from J; bases unmatched to any gene: 8. Here the CDR3 reads CASSPTSGSGYTQYF. The CDR3 coding sequence is TGTGCCAGCAGCCCCACTAGCGGGAGCGGATATACGCAGTATTTT.

The gene calls are TRBV6-5 and TRBJ1-4; D is possibly TRBD1 (5 bases). The CDR3 runs to 17 residues. The germline V and J ends were trimmed by 6 bases and 1 base, with 18 bases remaining between them. Germline-derived CDR1 and CDR2 are MNHEY and SVGAGI. As DNA, the CDR3 is TGTGCCAGCAGCCAGGCCCCAGGGAGACGAACTAATGAAAAACTGTTTTTT. Amino acid sequence: CASSQAPGRRTNEKLFF.

Comment on this clonotype: A junction end diverges from the germline sequence, so it may reflect a read error. The V and J genes are TRBV7-2 and TRBJ2-1; D gene uncertain. The CDR3 has 15 residues. Germline V CDR1 and CDR2: SGHTA, FQGNSA. The CDR3 DNA is TGTGTCAGCAGCTCTGGCAGTAGCTCCTACAATGAGCAGTTCTTC. Its translation is CVSSSGSSSYNEQFF.

The chain uses TRBV5-1 and TRBJ2-1; the D gene is possibly TRBD2 (5 bases). The CDR3 runs to 14 residues. V was trimmed by 4 bases and J by 4 bases, leaving 12 bases between them. Germline loops: CDR1 SGHRS, CDR2 YFSETQ. As DNA, the CDR3 is TGCGCCAGCAGCCGGACTCGGGCATACAATGAGCAGTTCTTC. This gives the protein CASSRTRAYNEQFF.

The rearrangement uses TRBV29-1 and TRBJ2-5, with D perhaps matching TRBD2 (5 bases). CDR1 SQVTM and CDR2 ANQGSEA come from the germline V gene. The CDR3 runs 14 residues. Trimming stripped 5 bases from V and 1 base from J, with 14 bases between. CDR3 bases: TGCAGCGTTAGAGGGTCTACGCTCCAAGAGACCCAGTACTTC. Translating it yields CSVRGSTLQETQYF.